These 26 T cell receptor beta chains were sequenced from one sample in a study of PD-1 blockade in classical Hodgkin lymphoma. Produced via immunoSEQ multiplex PCR; TCRdb's table is partial and in-frame only. The table shows about 25,000 clones, with around 84% occurring only once. Time point: cycle 4 day 1 (C4D1), after less than seven weeks of nivolumab. In every patient, relapse followed autologous stem cell transplantation, while exposure to brentuximab vedotin differed. The material was peripheral blood mononuclear cells (PBMCs), obtained before the fourth cycle of nivolumab. These receptors were obtained from a human donor with classical Hodgkin lymphoma.

CDR3 region: CASSLGINEQFF. CDR3 nucleotides: TGTGCCAGCAGCTTAGGTATCAATGAGCAGTTCTTC. The genes are TRBV5-8 and TRBJ2-1, with D unresolved. V was clipped by 2 bases and J by 6 bases, with 6 bases between them. The CDR3 sequence is 12 residues long. From germline, CDR1 is SGHTS and CDR2 YDEGEE.

On this clone itself: Its ends do not fully match the called genes, so a read error is possible. This chain connects TRBV30 to TRBJ2-3; TRBD2 is a possible D gene (5 bases). The V gene's germline CDR1 is GTSNPN and CDR2 SVGIG (reference sequence). The CDR3 runs to 14 residues. CDR3: CAWSVLGSKDTQYF. The CDR3 region has the DNA TGTGCCTGGAGTGTACTGGGGAGCAAAGATACGCAGTATTTT.

CDR3 protein: CASSLWTTHTGELFF. The CDR3 DNA reads TGTGCCAGCAGTTTATGGACTACTCACACCGGGGAGCTGTTTTTT. This sequence joins TRBV28 and TRBJ2-2, with D perhaps matching TRBD2 (5 bases). The germline gives CDR1 MDHEN, CDR2 SYDVKM. There are 15 residues in the CDR3. V was clipped by 0 bases and J by 3 bases, with 8 bases between them.

The chain employs TRBV7-9 and TRBJ2-7; 8 bases are a match to TRBD1. CDR1 is SEHNR, CDR2 FQNEAQ, per germline (reference sequence). V was clipped by 4 bases and J by 4 bases; unmatched bases: 3. The CDR3 consists of 13 residues. DNA for the CDR3: TGTGCCAGCAGCTCAGGGGGCTTTTACGAGCAGTACTTC. Its translation: CASSSGGFYEQYF.

In its sample, this clone was seen a few times. The chain is built from TRBV19 and TRBJ1-1, with 10 nucleotides matching TRBD1. This CDR3 contains 15 residues. With 5 bases clipped from V and 4 bases from J, the junction kept 7 bases outside the gene matches. Germline V lookup: CDR1 LNHDA, CDR2 SQIVND (reference sequence). CDR3 in amino acids: CASSVPWTGGTEAFF. The CDR3 bases are TGTGCCAGTAGTGTCCCTTGGACAGGGGGCACTGAAGCTTTCTTT.

J is TRBJ2-5 and V is TRBV19, with 9 bases matching TRBD2. Germline assignment: CDR1 LNHDA and CDR2 SQIVND (reference sequence). This CDR3 is built from 16 residues. The V segment lost 3 bases and the J segment 3 bases; nucleotides outside the gene matches: 8. The CDR3 DNA follows: TGTGCCAGTAGTATCGCGGGGGGGGCGATAGAAGAGACCCAGTACTTC. Translation: CASSIAGGAIEETQYF.

This clone was picked up a small number of times. The chain recombines TRBV4-1 with TRBJ1-5; no reliable D call. Germline assignment: CDR1 MGHRA and CDR2 YSYEKL. The V and J ends lost 0 bases and 4 bases respectively, with 10 bases between them. The CDR3 is 15 amino acids. Here the CDR3 DNA reads TGCGCCAGCAGCCAAGATGTGGGCTCAAATCAGCCCCAGCATTTT. This translates into CASSQDVGSNQPQHF.

This chain uses TRBV9 with TRBJ2-5, with 8 bases aligning to TRBD1. The CDR3 runs to 15 residues. CDR1 and CDR2 (germline): SGDLS, YYNGEE. J lost 3 bases, V lost 0 bases, and 4 bases had no gene match. The CDR3 loop is CASSVDGTGKETQYF. The CDR3 DNA reads as TGTGCCAGCAGCGTAGATGGGACAGGAAAAGAGACCCAGTACTTC.

V is TRBV6-5 and J is TRBJ2-1; perhaps TRBD2 as D (5 bases). Deletions cut 5 bases from V and 7 bases from J, with 12 bases between. The CDR3 runs to 13 residues. CDR1 and CDR2 from the germline V gene are MNHEY and SVGAGI. The DNA for the CDR3 is TGTGCCAGCAGTCCGGGGAGCTTAAATGAGCAGTTCTTC. Protein product: CASSPGSLNEQFF.

Here the CDR3 reads CASGLQTGFLYFTDTQYF. CDR3 in DNA: TGTGCTAGTGGTTTGCAGACAGGGTTCCTTTACTTCACAGATACGCAGTATTTT. The V call is TRBV12-5, the J call TRBJ2-3; 7 bases agree with TRBD1. The germline gives CDR1 LGHNT, CDR2 FRNRAP. The CDR3 totals 18 residues. The junction had 13 bases not matched to a gene; V was cut back by 2 bases and J by 2 bases.

V and J are TRBV4-1 and TRBJ2-7, with a possible D match to TRBD2 (5 bases). The CDR3 has 15 amino acids. V lost 1 base, J lost 0 bases, and 10 bases lay in between. Germline assignment: CDR1 MGHRA and CDR2 YSYEKL. The CDR3 nucleotides are TGCGCCAGCAGCCAAGGGGGAGTATTCTCCTACGAGCAGTACTTC. Its protein product is CASSQGGVFSYEQYF.

The V and J genes are TRBV4-1 and TRBJ1-1, with D uncertain. This CDR3 spans 13 amino acids. V was pared by 5 bases and J by 0 bases, with 7 bases between. Per germline, CDR1 MGHRA and CDR2 YSYEKL. The CDR3 sequence: CASSYGLNTEAFF. CDR3 DNA: TGCGCCAGCAGCTACGGACTGAACACTGAAGCTTTCTTT.

The chain carries TRBV27 and TRBJ1-3; no clear D gene. CDR3 length: 13 amino acids. V lost 11 bases to trimming and J lost 0 bases, with 11 bases between them. Germline CDR1 is MNHEY and CDR2 is SMNVEV (reference sequence). The CDR3 sequence is CASRPNSGNTIYF. DNA for the CDR3: TGTGCCTCCCGGCCGAACTCTGGAAACACCATATATTTT.

This chain joins TRBV28 and TRBJ1-5; tentatively, D is TRBD1 (5 bases). The V end was cut by 6 bases, the J end by 6 bases, with 18 bases between. The CDR3 loop spans 15 amino acids. Germline V CDR1 and CDR2: MDHEN, SYDVKM. For the CDR3, the DNA is TGTGCCAGCAGCCTGCTGGGGGAGGGGACTCAGCCCCAGCATTTT. The encoded protein is CASSLLGEGTQPQHF.

V is TRBV4-1 and J is TRBJ1-4; 7 positions agree with TRBD1. CDR1 is MGHRA and CDR2 is YSYEKL in the germline V gene. CDR3 length equals 15 residues. V was clipped by 3 bases and J by 8 bases; unmatched bases: 9. The CDR3 loop reads CASSHATGREEKLFF. CDR3 DNA: TGCGCCAGCAGCCACGCGACAGGGCGGGAAGAAAAACTGTTTTTT.

The rearrangement uses TRBV5-1 and TRBJ2-7, with 9 positions matching TRBD2. J lost 4 bases, V lost 3 bases, and 2 bases had no gene match. Germline V gene lookup returns CDR1 SGHRS and CDR2 YFSETQ. The CDR3 loop spans 13 amino acids. CDR3 in amino acids: CASSSLAGYEQYF. CDR3 in DNA: TGCGCCAGCAGCTCCCTAGCGGGGTACGAGCAGTACTTC. The full variable domain, rest sourced from reference TRBV5-1 and TRBJ2-7, is KAGVTQTPRYLIKTRGQQVTLSCSPISGHRSVSWYQQTPGQGLQFLFEYFSETQRNKGNFPGRFSGRQFSNSRSEMNVSTLELGDSALYLCASSSLAGYEQYFGPGTRLTVT.

This chain uses TRBV7-2 with TRBJ2-1; 7 nucleotides match TRBD1. The J segment lost 0 bases and the V segment lost 1 base, leaving 6 bases of the junction unmatched. Looked up from germline, CDR1 is SGHTA and CDR2 is FQGNSA. The CDR3 is 17 residues long. CDR3 sequence reads: CASSLGTRGRSYNEQFF. The CDR3 DNA reads as TGTGCCAGCAGCTTAGGAACAAGGGGGCGCTCCTACAATGAGCAGTTCTTC.

This sequence joins TRBV28 and TRBJ1-4, with D hard to call. The CDR3 runs to 15 residues. Trimming took off 6 bases at V and 0 bases at J, with 11 bases between the two ends. Germline CDR1 MDHEN, CDR2 SYDVKM. CDR3: CASSSDVATNEKLFF. CDR3 in DNA: TGTGCCAGCAGCTCTGACGTTGCAACTAATGAAAAACTGTTTTTT. Complete variable domain (other parts from reference TRBV28 and TRBJ1-4): DVKVTQSSRYLVKRTGEKVFLECVQDMDHENMFWYRQDPGLGLRLIYFSYDVKMKEKGDIPEGYSVSREKKERFSLILESASTNQTSMYLCASSSDVATNEKLFFGSGTQLSVL.

This chain uses TRBV9 with TRBJ2-5, with D possibly matching TRBD2 (6 bases). V was clipped by 4 bases and J by 5 bases, with 18 bases between them. Germline CDR1 reads SGDLS; CDR2 reads YYNGEE. This CDR3 has 15 residues. As DNA, the CDR3 is TGTGCCAGCAGCATAGCCGGGACTCCGGGGGAGACCCAGTACTTC. This encodes CASSIAGTPGETQYF.

This clone was observed a single time. The chain uses TRBV19 and TRBJ1-3; TRBD1 might be the D (6 bases). This CDR3 contains 15 residues. Germline V gives CDR1 LNHDA, CDR2 SQIVND (reference sequence). V was trimmed by 6 bases and J by 0 bases, leaving 12 bases between them. The CDR3 nucleotides are TGTGCCAGTAGGCCGGGACACCTCTCTGGAAACACCATATATTTT. The encoded protein is CASRPGHLSGNTIYF.

V and J are TRBV5-1 and TRBJ2-1; D is undetermined. Germline V gene data show CDR1 as SGHRS and CDR2 as YFSETQ. V dropped 0 bases and J dropped 8 bases, with 12 bases sitting between them. CDR3 length: 14 residues. As DNA, the CDR3 is TGCGCCAGCAGCTTGGAGACCCTCTGGGATGAGCAGTTCTTC. It encodes CASSLETLWDEQFF.

V usage is TRBV19 and J usage is TRBJ2-5, with D unclear. With the DNA end fitting TRBJ2-7 better, the J assignment may be wrong. Germline V gene sequence: CDR1 LNHDA, CDR2 SQIVND (reference sequence). This CDR3 has 15 amino acids. The CDR3 loop is CASSMSTAFRTEQYF. CDR3 nucleotide sequence: TGTGCCAGTAGTATGAGTACAGCCTTTCGGACCGAGCAGTACTTC.

This rearrangement joins TRBV5-1 to TRBJ1-1; D is uncertain. This CDR3 is 15 amino acids long. Per the germline V gene, CDR1 is SGHRS and CDR2 is YFSETQ. V was shortened by 0 bases and J by 0 bases, with 9 bases between the two germline ends. CDR3 sequence: CASSLGGFVNTEAFF. The DNA for the CDR3 is TGCGCCAGCAGCTTGGGGGGTTTTGTGAACACTGAAGCTTTCTTT.

Only a few counts were recorded for this clone. This rearrangement joins TRBV11-2 to TRBJ2-2, with D unclear. There are 12 residues in the CDR3. V dropped 1 base and J dropped 4 bases, with 1 base sitting between them. Germline CDR1 and CDR2: SGHAT and FQNNGV. The CDR3 DNA reads as TGTGCCAGCAGCTTAGTCACCGGGGAGCTGTTTTTT. It is translated as CASSLVTGELFF.

V usage is TRBV2 and J usage is TRBJ2-1; D is ambiguous. The V and J ends lost 1 base and 10 bases respectively, with 11 bases between them. The germline V gene encodes CDR1 SNHLY and CDR2 FYNNEI. The CDR3 has 13 residues. The CDR3 reads CASSEVVDGEQFF. DNA of the CDR3: TGTGCCAGCAGTGAAGTAGTGGACGGCGAGCAGTTCTTC. Full variable domain (remainder filled in from reference TRBV2 and TRBJ2-1): EPEVTQTPSHQVTQMGQEVILRCVPISNHLYFYWYRQILGQKVEFLVSFYNNEISEKSEIFDDQFSVERPDGSNFTLKIRSTKLEDSAMYFCASSEVVDGEQFFGPGTRLTVL.

This chain connects TRBV6-5 to TRBJ2-1; D is unresolved. The V end was cut by 6 bases, the J end by 0 bases, with 12 bases between. CDR1 and CDR2 (germline): MNHEY, SVGAGI. The CDR3 is 15 residues long. CDR3 protein: CASSPVGSSYNEQFF. The CDR3 nucleotides read TGTGCCAGCAGCCCAGTCGGCAGCTCCTACAATGAGCAGTTCTTC.